These 24 T cell receptor beta chains share one sample of origin, sequenced in a study of CD8+ T cells in alopecia areata. Sample treatment: oral pan-JAK inhibitor, 5-10 mg twice daily. Once RNA had been extracted, it was reverse transcribed into cDNA to act as the sequencing template. Assay used: immunoSEQ multiplex PCR; TCRdb lists only in-frame clones, some missing. The data show approximately 180,000 clones, more than 50% seen once. Material: CD4+ T cells sorted from blood, obtained at week 24, from a patient treated with tofacitinib. These receptors were obtained from a human donor with alopecia areata.

Only a few counts were recorded for this clone. V is TRBV30 and J is TRBJ2-2; D may be TRBD2 (5 bases). Germline loops: CDR1 GTSNPN, CDR2 SVGIG (reference sequence). V was pared by 2 bases and J by 10 bases, with 14 bases between. CDR3 length equals 13 residues. CDR3 sequence: CAWSSHVREELFF. The CDR3 DNA reads TGTGCCTGGAGTAGCCACGTACGGGAGGAGCTGTTTTTT.

On this clone itself: Additional DNA sequences in this sample encode the identical CDR3. This rearrangement joins TRBV27 to TRBJ1-2, with D maybe TRBD1 (6 bases). The CDR3 sequence is 13 residues long. Germline assignment: CDR1 MNHEY and CDR2 SMNVEV (reference sequence). Trimming shortened V by 6 bases and J by 5 bases, and 13 bases separated the two germline ends. In nucleotides, the CDR3 is TGTGCCAGCAGGCCACAGGGTGAATATGGCTACACCTTC. It specifies CASRPQGEYGYTF.

Turning to this clone: Other DNA sequences from this sample encode an identical CDR3 as well. J is TRBJ1-1 and V is TRBV29-1; D is unclear. Per germline, CDR1 SQVTM and CDR2 ANQGSEA. Trimming took 7 bases from V and 1 from J, leaving 4 bases between them. The CDR3 consists of 10 residues. Here the CDR3 reads CSAQNTEAFF. CDR3 DNA: TGCAGCGCGCAGAACACTGAAGCTTTCTTT. The variable domain in full, completed from reference TRBV29-1 and TRBJ1-1, reads SAVISQKPSRDICQRGTSLTIQCQVDSQVTMMFWYRQQPGQSLTLIATANQGSEATYESGFVIDKFPISRPNLTFSTLTVSNMSPEDSSIYLCSAQNTEAFFGQGTRLTVV.

This clone was detected a few times. This chain uses TRBV30 with TRBJ1-2; tentative D call: TRBD1 (5 bases). In germline, CDR1 is GTSNPN, CDR2 SVGIG (reference sequence). The CDR3 length is 13 residues. Trimming left V 1 base short and J 8 bases short, with 14 bases between. CDR3 in amino acids: CAWSGSGANGYTF. The CDR3 nucleotides are TGTGCCTGGAGTGGATCCGGGGCAAACGGCTACACCTTC.

The gene calls are TRBV7-8 and TRBJ1-2; D remains unclear. Germline CDR1 SGHVS, CDR2 FQNEAQ. The ends were cut back, 6 bases at V and 4 bases at J, with 15 bases in the middle. The CDR3 is 14 residues long. CDR3 protein: CASSSVWQSYGYTF. The CDR3 DNA follows: TGTGCCAGCAGTTCCGTCTGGCAGAGCTATGGCTACACCTTC.

This clone was recorded a few times. The genes are TRBV29-1 and TRBJ1-2, with 7 bases fitting TRBD1. The CDR3 contains 13 residues. Per germline, CDR1 SQVTM and CDR2 ANQGSEA. Trimming cost V 3 bases and J 5 bases; bases outside gene matches: 6. CDR3 residues: CSVDVGRGYGYTF. The CDR3 bases are TGCAGCGTTGATGTGGGCAGGGGGTATGGCTACACCTTC.

This chain uses TRBV7-9 with TRBJ2-7; TRBD1 matches 7 bases. The CDR3 consists of 14 residues. V lost 4 bases to trimming and J lost 1 base; unmatched junction nucleotides: 4. Germline-derived CDR1 and CDR2 are SEHNR and FQNEAQ (reference sequence). Here the CDR3 DNA reads TGTGCCAGCAGCTCGCGGACAGGTTCCTACGAGCAGTACTTC. Amino acids: CASSSRTGSYEQYF. Full variable domain (rest looked up from reference TRBV7-9 and TRBJ2-7): DTGVSQNPRHKITKRGQNVTFRCDPISEHNRLYWYRQTLGQGPEFLTYFQNEAQLEKSRLLSDRFSAERPKGSFSTLEIQRTEQGDSAMYLCASSSRTGSYEQYFGPGTRLTVT.

The chain is built from TRBV4-1 and TRBJ1-1, with D possibly matching TRBD1 (5 bases). The CDR3 runs 16 residues. Trimming took 0 bases from V and 1 from J, leaving 12 bases between them. Germline CDR1 and CDR2: MGHRA and YSYEKL. CDR3 sequence (DNA): TGCGCCAGCAGCCAAGATCCCGGGGCCGCGAACACTGAAGCTTTCTTT. Translating gives CASSQDPGAANTEAFF.

The rearrangement uses TRBV18 and TRBJ2-5; D remains ambiguous. V lost 4 bases, J lost 2 bases, and 8 bases lay in between. The CDR3 consists of 13 residues. Looked up from germline, CDR1 is KGHSH and CDR2 is LQKENI. In nucleotides, the CDR3 is TGTGCCAGCTCACTAGACATACAAGAGACCCAGTACTTC. Protein sequence: CASSLDIQETQYF.

This chain links TRBV6-5 with TRBJ2-1, with 12 bases that match TRBD1. CDR1 and CDR2 from the germline V gene are MNHEY and SVGAGI. The CDR3 sequence is 16 residues long. V dropped 4 bases and J dropped 8; count of bases not matched to a gene: 9. Here the CDR3 reads CASSWRLGTGGHEQFF. The DNA of the CDR3 is TGTGCCAGCAGTTGGCGTTTGGGGACAGGGGGCCATGAGCAGTTCTTC.

This chain connects TRBV2 to TRBJ2-2; 9 positions agree with TRBD1. V trimming: 6 bases; J trimming: 6 bases; junction bases outside the gene matches: 8. Germline V gives CDR1 SNHLY, CDR2 FYNNEI. This CDR3 spans 15 amino acids. The CDR3: CASRTGTGSAGELFF. CDR3 coding DNA: TGTGCCAGCAGGACCGGGACAGGGAGCGCCGGGGAGCTGTTTTTT.

This clone was picked up a small number of times. This chain connects TRBV5-1 to TRBJ1-1; no firm D call. This CDR3 region has 14 residues. Trimming cost V 1 base and J 2 bases, with 9 bases left between them. Looked up from germline, CDR1 is SGHRS and CDR2 is YFSETQ. This chain's CDR3 is CASSLISGNTEAFF. The CDR3 nucleotides are TGCGCCAGCAGCTTGATTTCTGGAAACACTGAAGCTTTCTTT. The full variable domain, with the rest looked up from reference TRBV5-1 and TRBJ1-1, is KAGVTQTPRYLIKTRGQQVTLSCSPISGHRSVSWYQQTPGQGLQFLFEYFSETQRNKGNFPGRFSGRQFSNSRSEMNVSTLELGDSALYLCASSLISGNTEAFFGQGTRLTVV.

This chain uses TRBV29-1 with TRBJ1-1, with 8 bases that match TRBD1. Germline V CDR1 and CDR2: SQVTM, ANQGSEA. Trimming cost V 2 bases and J 2 bases; bases outside gene matches: 4. The CDR3 is made up of 14 amino acids. CDR3 amino acids: CSVEIDRGNTEAFF. In nucleotides, the CDR3 is TGCAGCGTTGAAATCGACAGGGGAAACACTGAAGCTTTCTTT.

This clone was counted only a few times. The chain uses TRBV11-2 and TRBJ1-1; D uncertain. The germline V gene has CDR1 SGHAT and CDR2 FQNNGV. Deletions cut 1 base from V and 10 bases from J, with 7 bases between. The CDR3 length is 11 residues. CDR3 sequence: CASSLASVAFF. The CDR3 DNA is TGTGCCAGCAGCTTAGCGTCAGTAGCTTTCTTT.

The V call is TRBV30, the J call TRBJ2-3, with TRBD2 matching over 9 bases. With 7 bases clipped from V and 2 bases from J, the junction kept 7 bases outside the gene matches. The CDR3 totals 14 residues. CDR1 and CDR2 from the germline V gene are GTSNPN and SVGIG (reference sequence). In DNA, the CDR3 is TGTGCCTCGACACCGGGACTAGCCACAGATACGCAGTATTTT. Translation gives CASTPGLATDTQYF.

The gene calls are TRBV5-1 and TRBJ2-1, with TRBD1 matching 7 bases. Germline V gene sequence: CDR1 SGHRS, CDR2 YFSETQ. CDR3 length: 14 residues. V trimming: 2 bases; J trimming: 6 bases; junction bases outside the gene matches: 5. The CDR3 is CASSFRDSPNEQFF. CDR3 coding DNA: TGCGCCAGCAGCTTCCGGGACAGTCCCAATGAGCAGTTCTTC.

The V gene is TRBV29-1, the J gene TRBJ1-2, with D perhaps TRBD1 (6 bases). CDR1 is SQVTM and CDR2 is ANQGSEA in the germline V gene. V gave up 6 bases and J gave up 7 bases, with 18 bases separating them. The CDR3 is 13 amino acids. For the CDR3, the DNA is TGCAGCGTCCAGGACAGATCGGGCGGTGGCTACACCTTC. Translated, it gives CSVQDRSGGGYTF. The entire variable domain, with the rest obtained from reference TRBV29-1 and TRBJ1-2, is as follows: SAVISQKPSRDICQRGTSLTIQCQVDSQVTMMFWYRQQPGQSLTLIATANQGSEATYESGFVIDKFPISRPNLTFSTLTVSNMSPEDSSIYLCSVQDRSGGGYTFGSGTRLTVV.

The chain links TRBV11-2 to TRBJ2-3, with D maybe TRBD2 (5 bases). The CDR3 covers 15 residues. Germline V gene lookup returns CDR1 SGHAT and CDR2 FQNNGV. Trimming took off 5 bases at V and 3 bases at J, with 15 bases between the two ends. CDR3: CASSHEDWNTDTQYF. The CDR3 DNA reads as TGTGCCAGCAGCCACGAGGACTGGAATACAGATACGCAGTATTTT.

The rearrangement links TRBV29-1 to TRBJ1-1, with D hard to call. The CDR3 is 13 residues long. Germline V gene data show CDR1 as SQVTM and CDR2 as ANQGSEA. With 4 bases removed from V and 5 bases from J, the gap between germline ends came to 14 bases. CDR3 region: CSVGGRVWTEAFF. The CDR3 nucleotides are TGCAGCGTTGGTGGCCGGGTGTGGACTGAAGCTTTCTTT.

This CDR3 is CSVGGIRDYGYTF. DNA of the CDR3: TGCAGCGTCGGCGGTATAAGGGACTATGGCTACACCTTC. The rearrangement uses TRBV29-1 and TRBJ1-2; D uncertain. Trimming took off 6 bases at V and 3 bases at J, with 14 bases between the two ends. Per the germline V gene, CDR1 is SQVTM and CDR2 is ANQGSEA. The CDR3 is 13 residues long.

This rearrangement joins TRBV2 to TRBJ2-7; TRBD2 matches at 10 bases. J was trimmed by 6 bases and V by 7 bases; bases with no gene match: 12. CDR1 is SNHLY and CDR2 is FYNNEI in the germline V gene. The CDR3 consists of 15 residues. The CDR3: CASIGSGGAGGEQYF. Here the CDR3 DNA reads TGTGCCAGCATAGGAAGCGGGGGGGCCGGCGGCGAGCAGTACTTC.

The V call is TRBV5-1, the J call TRBJ1-1; D unresolved. The germline V gene encodes CDR1 SGHRS and CDR2 YFSETQ. The CDR3 runs 14 residues. V lost 2 bases, J lost 4 bases, and 12 bases lay in between. CDR3 sequence: CASSFSDVRTEAFF. DNA of the CDR3: TGCGCCAGCAGCTTCAGCGACGTTCGCACTGAAGCTTTCTTT.

Only a few counts were recorded for this clone. The V call is TRBV30, the J call TRBJ1-2; weak D call: TRBD1 (6 bases). CDR1 GTSNPN and CDR2 SVGIG come from the germline V gene (reference sequence). V lost 1 base and J lost 6, with 6 bases in between. The CDR3 runs to 11 residues. CDR3 sequence reads: CAWSGTDGYTF. The CDR3, as DNA: TGTGCCTGGAGTGGGACAGATGGCTACACCTTC.

V gene TRBV30 combines with J gene TRBJ1-1; no definite D call. Germline V gives CDR1 GTSNPN, CDR2 SVGIG (reference sequence). This CDR3 contains 13 residues. Trimming took 0 bases from V and 0 from J, leaving 5 bases between them. CDR3 amino acids: CAWSVVVNTEAFF. CDR3 sequence (DNA): TGTGCCTGGAGTGTGGTTGTGAACACTGAAGCTTTCTTT.